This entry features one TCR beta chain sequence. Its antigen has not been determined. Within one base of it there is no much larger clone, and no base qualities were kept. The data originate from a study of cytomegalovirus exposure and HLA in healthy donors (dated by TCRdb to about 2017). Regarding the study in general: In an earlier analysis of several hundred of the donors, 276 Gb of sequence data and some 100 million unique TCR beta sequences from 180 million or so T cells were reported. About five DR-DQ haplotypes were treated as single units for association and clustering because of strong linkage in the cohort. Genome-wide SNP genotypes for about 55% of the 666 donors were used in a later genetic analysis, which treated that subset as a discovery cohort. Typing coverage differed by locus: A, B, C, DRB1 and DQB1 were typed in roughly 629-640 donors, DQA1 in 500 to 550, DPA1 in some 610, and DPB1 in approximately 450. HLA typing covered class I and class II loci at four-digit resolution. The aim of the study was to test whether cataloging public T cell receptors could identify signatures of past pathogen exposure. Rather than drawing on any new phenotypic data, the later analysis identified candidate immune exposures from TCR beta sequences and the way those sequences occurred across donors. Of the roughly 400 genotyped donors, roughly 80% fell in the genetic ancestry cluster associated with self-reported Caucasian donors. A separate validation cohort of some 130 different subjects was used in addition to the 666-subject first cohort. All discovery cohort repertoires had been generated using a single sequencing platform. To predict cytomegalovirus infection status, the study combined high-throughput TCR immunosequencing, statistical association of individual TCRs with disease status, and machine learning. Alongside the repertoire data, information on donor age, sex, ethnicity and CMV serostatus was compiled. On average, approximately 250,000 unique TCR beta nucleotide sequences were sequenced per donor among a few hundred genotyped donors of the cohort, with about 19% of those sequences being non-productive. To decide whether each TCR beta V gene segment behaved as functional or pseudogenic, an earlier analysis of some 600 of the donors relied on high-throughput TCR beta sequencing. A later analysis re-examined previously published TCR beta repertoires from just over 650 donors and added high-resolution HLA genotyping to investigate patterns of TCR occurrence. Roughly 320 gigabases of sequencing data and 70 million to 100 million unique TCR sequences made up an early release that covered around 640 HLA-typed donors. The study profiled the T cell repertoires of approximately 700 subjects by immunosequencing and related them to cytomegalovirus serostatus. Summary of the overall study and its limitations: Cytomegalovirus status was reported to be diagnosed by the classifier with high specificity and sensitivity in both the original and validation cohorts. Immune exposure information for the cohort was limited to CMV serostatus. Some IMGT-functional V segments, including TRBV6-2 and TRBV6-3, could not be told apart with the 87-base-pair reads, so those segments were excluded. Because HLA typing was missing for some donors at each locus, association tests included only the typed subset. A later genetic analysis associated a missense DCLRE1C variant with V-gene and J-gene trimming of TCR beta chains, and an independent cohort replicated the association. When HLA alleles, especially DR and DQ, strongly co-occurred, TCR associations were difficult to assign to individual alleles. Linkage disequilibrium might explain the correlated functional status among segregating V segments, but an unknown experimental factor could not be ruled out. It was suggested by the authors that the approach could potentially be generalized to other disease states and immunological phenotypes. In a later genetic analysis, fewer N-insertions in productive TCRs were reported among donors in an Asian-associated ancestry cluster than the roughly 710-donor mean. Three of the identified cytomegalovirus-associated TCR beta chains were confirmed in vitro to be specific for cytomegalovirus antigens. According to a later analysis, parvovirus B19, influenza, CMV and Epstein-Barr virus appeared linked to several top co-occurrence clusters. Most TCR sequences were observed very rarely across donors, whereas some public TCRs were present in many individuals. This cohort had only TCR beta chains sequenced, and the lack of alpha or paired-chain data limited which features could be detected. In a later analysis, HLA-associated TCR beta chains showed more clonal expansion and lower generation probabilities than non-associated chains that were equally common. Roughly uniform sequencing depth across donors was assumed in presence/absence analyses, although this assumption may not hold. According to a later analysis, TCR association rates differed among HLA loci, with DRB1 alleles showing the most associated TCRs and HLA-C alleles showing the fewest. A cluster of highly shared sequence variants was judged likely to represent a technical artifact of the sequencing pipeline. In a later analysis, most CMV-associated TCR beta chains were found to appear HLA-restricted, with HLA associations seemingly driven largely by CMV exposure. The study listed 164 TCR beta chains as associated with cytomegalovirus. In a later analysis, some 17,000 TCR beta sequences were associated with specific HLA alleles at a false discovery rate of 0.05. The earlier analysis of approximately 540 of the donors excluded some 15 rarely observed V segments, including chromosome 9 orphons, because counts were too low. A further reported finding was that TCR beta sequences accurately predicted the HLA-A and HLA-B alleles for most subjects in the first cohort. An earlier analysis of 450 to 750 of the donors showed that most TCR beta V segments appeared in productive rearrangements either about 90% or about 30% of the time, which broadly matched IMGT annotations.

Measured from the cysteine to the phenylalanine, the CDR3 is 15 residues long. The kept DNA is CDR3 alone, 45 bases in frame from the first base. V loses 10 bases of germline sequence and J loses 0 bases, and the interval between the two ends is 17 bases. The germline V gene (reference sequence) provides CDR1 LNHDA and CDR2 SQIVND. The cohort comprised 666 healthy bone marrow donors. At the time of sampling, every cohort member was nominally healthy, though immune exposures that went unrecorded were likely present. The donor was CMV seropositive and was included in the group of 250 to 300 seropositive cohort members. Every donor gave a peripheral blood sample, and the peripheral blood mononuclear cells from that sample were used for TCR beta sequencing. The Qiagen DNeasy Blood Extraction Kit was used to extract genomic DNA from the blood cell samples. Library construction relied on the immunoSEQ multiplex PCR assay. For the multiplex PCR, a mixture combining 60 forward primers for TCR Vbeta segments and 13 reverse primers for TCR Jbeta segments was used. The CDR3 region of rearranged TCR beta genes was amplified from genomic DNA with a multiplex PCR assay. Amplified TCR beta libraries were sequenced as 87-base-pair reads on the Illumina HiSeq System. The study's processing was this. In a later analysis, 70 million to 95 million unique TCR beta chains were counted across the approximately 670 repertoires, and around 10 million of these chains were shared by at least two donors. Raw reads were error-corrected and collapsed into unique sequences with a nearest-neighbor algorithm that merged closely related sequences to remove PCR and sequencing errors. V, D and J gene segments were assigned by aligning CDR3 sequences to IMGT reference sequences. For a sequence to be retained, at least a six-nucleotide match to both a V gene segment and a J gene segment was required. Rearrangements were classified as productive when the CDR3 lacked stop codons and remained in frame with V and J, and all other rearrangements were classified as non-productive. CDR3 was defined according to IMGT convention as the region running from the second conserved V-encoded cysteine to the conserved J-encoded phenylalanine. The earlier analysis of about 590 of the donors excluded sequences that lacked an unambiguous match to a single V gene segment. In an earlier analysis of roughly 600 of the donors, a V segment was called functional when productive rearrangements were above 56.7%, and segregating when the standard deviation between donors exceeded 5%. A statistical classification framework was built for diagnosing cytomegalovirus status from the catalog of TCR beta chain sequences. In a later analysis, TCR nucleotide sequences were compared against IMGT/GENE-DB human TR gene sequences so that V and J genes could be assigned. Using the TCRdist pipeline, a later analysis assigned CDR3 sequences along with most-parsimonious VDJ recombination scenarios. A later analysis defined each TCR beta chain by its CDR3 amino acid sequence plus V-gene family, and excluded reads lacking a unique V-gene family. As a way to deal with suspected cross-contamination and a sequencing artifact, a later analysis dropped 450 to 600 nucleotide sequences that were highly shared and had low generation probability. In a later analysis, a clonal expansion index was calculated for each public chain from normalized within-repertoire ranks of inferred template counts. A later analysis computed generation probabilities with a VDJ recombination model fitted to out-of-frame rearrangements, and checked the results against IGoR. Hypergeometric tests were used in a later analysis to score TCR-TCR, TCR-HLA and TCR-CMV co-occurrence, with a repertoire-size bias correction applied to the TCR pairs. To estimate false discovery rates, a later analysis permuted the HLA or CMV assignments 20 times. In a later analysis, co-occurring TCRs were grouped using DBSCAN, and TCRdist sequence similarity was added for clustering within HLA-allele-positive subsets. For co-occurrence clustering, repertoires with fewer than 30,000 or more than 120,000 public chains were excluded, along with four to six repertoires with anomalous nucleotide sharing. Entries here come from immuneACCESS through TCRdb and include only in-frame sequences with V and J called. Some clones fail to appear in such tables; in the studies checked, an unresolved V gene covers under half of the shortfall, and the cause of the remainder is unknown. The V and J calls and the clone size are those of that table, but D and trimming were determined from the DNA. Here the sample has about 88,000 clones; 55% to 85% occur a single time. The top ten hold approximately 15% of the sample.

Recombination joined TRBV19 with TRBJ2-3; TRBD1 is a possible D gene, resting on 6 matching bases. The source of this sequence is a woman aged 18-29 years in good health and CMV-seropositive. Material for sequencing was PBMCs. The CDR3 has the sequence CATISGAPSTDTQYF. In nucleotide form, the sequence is TGTGCCACTATATCAGGGGCGCCCAGCACAGATACGCAGTATTTT.